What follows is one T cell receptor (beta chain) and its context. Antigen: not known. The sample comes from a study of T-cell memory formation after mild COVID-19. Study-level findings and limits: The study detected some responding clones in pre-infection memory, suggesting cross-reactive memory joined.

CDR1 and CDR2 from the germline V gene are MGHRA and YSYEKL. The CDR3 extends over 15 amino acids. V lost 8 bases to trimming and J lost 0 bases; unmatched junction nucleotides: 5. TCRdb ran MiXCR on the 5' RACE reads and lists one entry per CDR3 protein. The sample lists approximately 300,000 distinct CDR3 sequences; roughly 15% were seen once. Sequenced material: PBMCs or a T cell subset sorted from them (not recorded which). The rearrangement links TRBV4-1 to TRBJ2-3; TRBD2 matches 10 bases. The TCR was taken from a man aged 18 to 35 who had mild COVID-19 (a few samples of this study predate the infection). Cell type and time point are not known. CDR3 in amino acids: CASGSSGGSTDTQYF. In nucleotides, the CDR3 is TGCGCCAGCGGATCTAGCGGGGGTAGCACAGATACGCAGTATTTT.